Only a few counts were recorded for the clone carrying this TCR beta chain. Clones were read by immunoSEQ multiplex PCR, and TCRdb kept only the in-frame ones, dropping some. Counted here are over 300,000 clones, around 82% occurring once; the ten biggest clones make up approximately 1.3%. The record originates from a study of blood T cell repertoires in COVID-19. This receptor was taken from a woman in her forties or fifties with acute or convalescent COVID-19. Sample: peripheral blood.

The CDR3 DNA reads as TGTGCCAGCAGCTTAGCCTCAGTAAGGGGTCCCAACACTGAAGCTTTCTTT. This codes for CASSLASVRGPNTEAFF. The genes are TRBV7-6 and TRBJ1-1; tentatively, D is TRBD1 (5 bases). This CDR3 has 17 residues. Trimming removed 0 bases at V and 2 bases at J, with 16 bases between. The germline gives CDR1 SGHVS, CDR2 FNYEAQ.